This T cell receptor (beta chain) was captured by sequencing in a study of T cell repertoires in cytomegalovirus infection. Study summary: Recently identified HLA-C-restricted and well-studied HLA-B-restricted CMV epitopes were used. TCR beta signatures that were public indicated CMV infection and matching HLA type. Study-wide results and limits: In two of eight donors, the top clonotype was HLA-C-restricted CMV-specific. CMV carriers with the relevant HLA were identified by cumulative public TCR beta family frequency.

TCRdb called the reads again in MiXCR, with one record for every CDR3 protein. Of 700,000 to 850,000 distinct CDR3 sequences in the sample, over 25% are singletons; the top ten hold around an eighth. The junction had 7 bases not matched to a gene; V was cut back by 4 bases and J by 3 bases. The CDR3 is 16 amino acids. Looked up from germline, CDR1 is SEHNR and CDR2 is FQNEAQ (reference sequence). As regards this clonotype: Its antigen is as yet unknown.

V gene TRBV7-9 combines with J gene TRBJ2-7; TRBD1 matches at 12 bases. This sequence originates from a human donor in good health (CMV status not recorded). Some clones in this sample may be carry-over from other donors' samples. This specimen consisted of cultured CD8+ T cells from PBMCs, obtained from culture after CMV antigen stimulation. CDR3 protein: CASSYGDRGLGYEQYF. As DNA, the CDR3 is TGTGCCAGCAGCTATGGGGACAGGGGGCTGGGCTACGAGCAGTACTTC.